The rows below give T cell receptor beta chains drawn from one sample of a study of blood T cell repertoires in COVID-19. Assay: immunoSEQ multiplex PCR; the TCRdb copy retains only in-frame clones and omits some. The sample consists of tens of thousands of clones, 85% to 90% of them appearing once. Material for sequencing was peripheral blood. The receptors derive from a man in his sixties with acute or convalescent COVID-19. Each CDR3 is given with its conserved first and last residue. A D gene is named only where the DNA matches it firmly. Part of the rows lack a size; the others show once, few, many or a class for expanded clones.

CDR3 protein	CDR3 DNA	clone size	CDR3 length	V gene	J gene	D gene
CASSQVEAVAQPQHF	TGCGCCAGCAGCCAAGTGGAGGCTGTGGCTCAGCCCCAGCATTTT	NA	15	TRBV4-1	TRBJ1-5	NA
CASSLSGTAYNEQFF	TGTGCCAGCAGCTTGTCCGGGACAGCGTACAATGAGCAGTTCTTC	NA	15	TRBV11-2	TRBJ2-1	TRBD1
CASSLGGTEQFF	TGTGCCAGCAGCTTAGGCGGGACTGAGCAGTTCTTC	NA	12	TRBV7-9	TRBJ2-1	NA
CASRETGFENTIYF	TGCGCCAGCAGGGAGACAGGGTTCGAAAACACCATATATTTT	NA	14	TRBV10-2	TRBJ1-3	TRBD1
CASSLGQGNTGELFF	TGTGCCAGCAGCTTGGGACAGGGAAACACCGGGGAGCTGTTTTTT	NA	15	TRBV7-9	TRBJ2-2	TRBD1
CASSSPGGNSYEQYF	TGTGCCAGCAGTTCTCCGGGAGGGAACTCCTACGAGCAGTACTTC	NA	15	TRBV28	TRBJ2-7	TRBD2
CASSYFGLAGGNQYF	TGTGCCAGCAGTTACTTCGGACTAGCGGGGGGTAACCAGTACTTC	once	15	TRBV6-5	TRBJ2-5	TRBD2
CASSLRLTSTDTQYF	TGTGCCAGCAGTTTACGACTAACTAGCACAGATACGCAGTATTTT	few	15	TRBV28	TRBJ2-3	NA
CASSSQGAQPQHF	TGTGCCAGTAGTAGTCAGGGGGCACAGCCCCAGCATTTT	NA	13	TRBV19	TRBJ1-5	TRBD1
CASGAGPSYEQYF	TGTGCCAGCGGGGCAGGTCCCTCCTACGAGCAGTACTTC	medium-sized	13	TRBV11-2	TRBJ2-7	NA
CASSLDRGLSYGYTF	TGCGCCAGCAGCTTGGACAGGGGGCTTAGCTATGGCTACACCTTC	once	15	TRBV5-1	TRBJ1-2	TRBD1
CASSQYRESVGYTF	TGTGCCAGCAGCCAATACAGGGAGTCGGTAGGCTACACCTTC	once	14	TRBV6-4	TRBJ1-2	NA
CASSPTGGYEQFF	TGCGCCAGCAGCCCGACAGGGGGCTATGAGCAGTTCTTC	NA	13	TRBV4-1	TRBJ2-1	TRBD1
CASSQDRVDAYEQYF	TGTGCCAGCAGTCAAGACAGGGTAGATGCCTACGAGCAGTACTTC	NA	15	TRBV2	TRBJ2-7	TRBD1
CATLRGGNLPYNEQFF	TGTGCCACCCTAAGGGGGGGGAACCTTCCTTACAATGAGCAGTTCTTC	NA	16	TRBV19	TRBJ2-1	NA
CASSTATGNQPQHF	TGTGCCAGTAGTACAGCCACGGGGAATCAGCCCCAGCATTTT	NA	14	TRBV19	TRBJ1-5	NA
CATSHTGGGLGEKLFF	TGTGCCACCAGCCATACAGGGGGGGGCTTGGGTGAAAAACTGTTTTTT	NA	16	TRBV15	TRBJ1-4	TRBD1
CAWSVEAGTGVRYGYTF	TGTGCCTGGAGTGTTGAGGCCGGGACAGGGGTTAGGTATGGCTACACCTTC	NA	17	TRBV30	TRBJ1-2	TRBD1
CASSEALSGTQLLNTGELFF	TGTGCCAGCAGTGAAGCGCTAAGCGGGACCCAATTATTAAACACCGGGGAGCTGTTTTTT	NA	20	TRBV2	TRBJ2-2	TRBD2
CASSLWQGDYGYTF	TGTGCCAGCAGTTTATGGCAGGGGGACTATGGCTACACCTTC	NA	14	TRBV28	TRBJ1-2	TRBD1
CASSPPRELMSGGYTF	TGTGCCAGTAGTCCACCTCGGGAGCTTATGTCGGGTGGCTACACCTTC	NA	16	TRBV19	TRBJ1-2	NA
CASSPPLTGSSYEQYF	TGTGCCAGCTCACCACCGTTGACAGGTAGCTCCTACGAGCAGTACTTC	NA	16	TRBV18	TRBJ2-7	NA
CASTPLGGSTDTQYF	TGTGCCAGCACCCCCTTGGGGGGAAGCACAGATACGCAGTATTTT	NA	15	TRBV7-7	TRBJ2-3	NA
CASSPPGSSNQPQHF	TGTGCCAGCTCACCTCCAGGATCGTCTAATCAGCCCCAGCATTTT	few	15	TRBV18	TRBJ1-5	NA
CASSQDRADEKLFF	TGCGCCAGCAGCCAGGACAGGGCGGATGAAAAACTGTTTTTT	NA	14	TRBV4-1	TRBJ1-4	TRBD1
CASSLAGQANYGYTF	TGTGCCAGCAGCTTAGCGGGGCAAGCTAACTATGGCTACACCTTC	NA	15	TRBV5-4	TRBJ1-2	NA
CASSSPRASGSNSYNEQFF	TGTGCCAGCAGTTCCCCTAGGGCTAGCGGGAGTAACTCCTACAATGAGCAGTTCTTC	NA	19	TRBV28	TRBJ2-1	TRBD2
CASSPQAASEQYF	TGTGCCAGCTCACCGCAAGCGGCCTCCGAGCAGTACTTC	NA	13	TRBV18	TRBJ2-7	NA
CASSQDLRGGSGELFF	TGTGCCAGCAGCCAAGATTTGAGGGGGGGATCCGGGGAGCTGTTTTTT	NA	16	TRBV4-2	TRBJ2-2	NA
CASSWDRAYEQYF	TGCGCCAGCAGCTGGGACAGAGCCTACGAGCAGTACTTC	NA	13	TRBV10-2	TRBJ2-7	TRBD1